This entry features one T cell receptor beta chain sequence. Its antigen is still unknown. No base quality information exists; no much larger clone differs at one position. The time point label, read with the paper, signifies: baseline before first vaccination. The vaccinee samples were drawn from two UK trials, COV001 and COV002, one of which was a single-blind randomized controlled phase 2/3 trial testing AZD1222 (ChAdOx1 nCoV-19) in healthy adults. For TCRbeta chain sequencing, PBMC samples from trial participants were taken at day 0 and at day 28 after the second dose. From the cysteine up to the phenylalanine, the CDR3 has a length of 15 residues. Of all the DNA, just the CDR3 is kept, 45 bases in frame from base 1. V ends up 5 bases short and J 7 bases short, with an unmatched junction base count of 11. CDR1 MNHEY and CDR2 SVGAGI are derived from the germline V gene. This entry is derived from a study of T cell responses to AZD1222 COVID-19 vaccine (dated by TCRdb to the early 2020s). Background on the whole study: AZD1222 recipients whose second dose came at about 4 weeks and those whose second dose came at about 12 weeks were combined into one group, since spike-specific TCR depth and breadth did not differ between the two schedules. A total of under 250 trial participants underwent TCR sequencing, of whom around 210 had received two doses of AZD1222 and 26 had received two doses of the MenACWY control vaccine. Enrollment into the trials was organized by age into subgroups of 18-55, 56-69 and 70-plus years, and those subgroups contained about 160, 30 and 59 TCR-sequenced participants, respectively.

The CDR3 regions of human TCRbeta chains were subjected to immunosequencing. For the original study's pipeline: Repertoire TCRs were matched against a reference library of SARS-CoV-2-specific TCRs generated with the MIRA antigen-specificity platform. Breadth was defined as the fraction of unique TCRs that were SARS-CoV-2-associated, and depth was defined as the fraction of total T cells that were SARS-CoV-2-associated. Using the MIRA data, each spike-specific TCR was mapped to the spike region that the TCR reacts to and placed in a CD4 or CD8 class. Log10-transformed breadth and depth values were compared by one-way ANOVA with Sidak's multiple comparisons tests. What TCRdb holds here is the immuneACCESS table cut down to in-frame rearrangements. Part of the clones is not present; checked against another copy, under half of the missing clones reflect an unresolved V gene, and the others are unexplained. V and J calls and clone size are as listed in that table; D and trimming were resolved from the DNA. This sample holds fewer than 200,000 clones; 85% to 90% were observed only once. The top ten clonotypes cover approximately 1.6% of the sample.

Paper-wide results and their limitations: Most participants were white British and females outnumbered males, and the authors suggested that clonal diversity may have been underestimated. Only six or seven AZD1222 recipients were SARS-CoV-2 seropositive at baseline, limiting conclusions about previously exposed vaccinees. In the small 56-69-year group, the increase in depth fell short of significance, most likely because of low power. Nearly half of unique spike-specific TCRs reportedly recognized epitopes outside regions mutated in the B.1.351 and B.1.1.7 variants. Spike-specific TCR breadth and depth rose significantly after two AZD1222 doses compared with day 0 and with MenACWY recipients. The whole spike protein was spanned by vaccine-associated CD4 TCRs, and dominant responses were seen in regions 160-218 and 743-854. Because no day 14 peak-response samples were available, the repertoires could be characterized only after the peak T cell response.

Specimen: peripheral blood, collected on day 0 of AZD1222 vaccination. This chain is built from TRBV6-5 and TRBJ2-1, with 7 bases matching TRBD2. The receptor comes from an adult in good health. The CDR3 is CASSPGGTGRNEQFF. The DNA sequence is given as TGTGCCAGCAGTCCCGGGGGGACTGGGAGGAATGAGCAGTTCTTC.